This T cell receptor beta chain was captured in a study of T cells in localized non-small cell lung cancer. About this clone itself: Its antigen is undetermined.

Profiled with immunoSEQ multiplex PCR; TCRdb holds only in-frame clones, not every one. The sample consists of over 45,000 clones, about 88% of them appearing once. In germline, CDR1 is SGHVS, CDR2 FNYEAQ. Trimming shortened V by 2 bases and J by 4 bases, and 6 bases separated the two germline ends. The CDR3 runs to 13 residues. Whole-study findings and limits: In the blood, greater T cell density corresponded to longer overall survival.

The TCR sequence derives from a female donor with stage II lung adenocarcinoma. The sample here was PBMCs, taken before any cancer treatment. This sequence joins TRBV7-6 and TRBJ1-5; D not certain. This CDR3 reads CASSLMENQPQHF. In nucleotides, the CDR3 is TGTGCCAGCAGCTTAATGGAAAATCAGCCCCAGCATTTT.